This paragraph reports one T cell receptor (beta chain). The clone's antigen remains unknown. The input lacks base qualities; no much larger clone sits a single base away. Trimming removed 1 base from V and 3 bases from J, leaving 12 bases between the germline ends. CDR1 and CDR2 (MGHDK, SYGVNS) derive from the germline V gene. The CDR3 numbers 15 residues from cysteine through phenylalanine. The kept DNA is CDR3 alone, 45 bases in frame from the first base. The sample comes from a study of cytomegalovirus exposure and HLA in healthy donors (TCRdb year 2017). Looking at the study overall: An earlier analysis of 587 of the donors reported about 260 Gb of sequence data and around 120 million unique TCR beta sequences obtained from around 180 million T cells. Approximately 330 gigabases of sequencing data and approximately 92 million unique TCR sequences made up an early release that covered several hundred HLA-typed donors. Of the approximately 400 genotyped donors, over 80% were placed in the genetic ancestry cluster associated with self-reported Caucasian donors. The study was designed to test whether signatures of past pathogen exposure could be identified by cataloging public T cell receptors. The study used immunosequencing to profile the T cell repertoires of several hundred subjects and linked those repertoires to cytomegalovirus serostatus. In addition to the first cohort of around 670 subjects, a separate validation cohort of over 90 different subjects was used. To predict cytomegalovirus infection status, the study combined high-throughput TCR immunosequencing, statistical association of individual TCRs with disease status, and machine learning. A later analysis re-analyzed previously published TCR beta repertoires from 550 to 700 donors and added high-resolution HLA genotyping to study TCR occurrence patterns. Rather than using new phenotypic data, the later analysis identified candidate immune exposures from TCR beta sequences and from how often those sequences occurred across donors. An earlier analysis of approximately 630 of the donors applied high-throughput TCR beta sequencing to assess whether each TCR beta V gene segment acted as functional or pseudogenic. Donor age, sex, ethnicity and CMV serostatus were compiled alongside the repertoire data. A later genetic analysis used genome-wide SNP genotypes for about three fifths of the 666 donors, treating that subset as a discovery cohort. Every discovery cohort repertoire had been produced on one sequencing platform. HLA typing covered class I and class II loci at four-digit resolution. The number of donors typed differed by locus, with roughly 629-640 for A, B, C, DRB1 and DQB1, 522 for DQA1, some 570 for DPA1, and some 450 for DPB1. A handful of DR-DQ haplotypes were handled as single units for association and clustering because linkage in the cohort was strong. On average, over 200,000 unique TCR beta nucleotide sequences were sequenced per donor among roughly 430 genotyped donors of the cohort, with about 19% of those sequences being non-productive.

Library prep was done by the immunoSEQ multiplex PCR assay. A mixture of 60 forward primers for TCR Vbeta segments and 13 reverse primers for TCR Jbeta segments was used in the multiplex PCR. A multiplex PCR assay on genomic DNA amplified the CDR3 region of rearranged TCR beta genes. The Illumina HiSeq System was used to sequence the amplified TCR beta libraries as 87-base-pair reads. Processing in the source paper ran as follows. A later analysis counted about 82 million unique TCR beta chains across the 600 to 850 repertoires, and roughly 9.9 million of these chains were shared by at least two donors. A nearest-neighbor algorithm error-corrected the raw reads and collapsed the reads into unique sequences, merging closely related sequences to remove PCR and sequencing errors. V, D and J gene segments were assigned by aligning CDR3 sequences to IMGT reference sequences. For a sequence to be retained, at least a six-nucleotide match to both a V gene segment and a J gene segment was required. A rearrangement was called productive if the CDR3 had no stop codons and remained in frame with V and J, and every other rearrangement was called non-productive. CDR3 was defined according to IMGT convention as the region running from the second conserved V-encoded cysteine to the conserved J-encoded phenylalanine. The earlier analysis of approximately 590 of the donors excluded any sequence lacking an unambiguous match to a single V gene segment. An earlier analysis of a few hundred of the donors classified V segments as functional when productive rearrangements were above 56.7% and as segregating when the standard deviation between donors was above 5%. A statistical classification framework was built for diagnosing cytomegalovirus status from the catalog of TCR beta chain sequences. In a later analysis, TCR nucleotide sequences were compared against IMGT/GENE-DB human TR gene sequences so that V and J genes could be assigned. The TCRdist pipeline was used in a later analysis to assign CDR3 sequences and most-parsimonious VDJ recombination scenarios. In a later analysis, each TCR beta chain was defined by its CDR3 amino acid sequence together with its V-gene family, and reads without a unique V-gene family were excluded. A later analysis removed several hundred highly shared, low-generation-probability nucleotide sequences to deal with suspected cross-contamination and a sequencing artifact. For each public chain, a later analysis derived a clonal expansion index from normalized ranks of inferred template counts within each repertoire. A later analysis computed generation probabilities with a VDJ recombination model fitted to out-of-frame rearrangements, and checked the results against IGoR. In a later analysis, TCR-TCR, TCR-HLA and TCR-CMV co-occurrence was scored with hypergeometric tests, and a repertoire-size bias correction was applied to TCR pairs. To estimate false discovery rates, a later analysis permuted the HLA or CMV assignments 20 times. A later analysis grouped co-occurring TCRs with DBSCAN, adding TCRdist sequence similarity when clustering within HLA-allele-positive subsets. Repertoires with fewer than 30,000 or more than 120,000 public chains, plus five repertoires with anomalous nucleotide sharing, were excluded from co-occurrence clustering. TCRdb mirrors the immuneACCESS table, restricted to in-frame sequences. Some clones are absent from its copies; in checked studies, under half trace to an unresolved V gene, and the reason for the others is unknown. The DNA gave D and trimming, while V, J and clone size come from that table. The sample table shows more than 200,000 clones, and roughly 80% are seen once. Around 16% of the sample goes to the ten largest clones.

The paper as a whole reports these results and caveats: A later analysis found that HLA-associated TCR beta chains were more clonally expanded and had lower generation probabilities than equally common non-associated chains. Cytomegalovirus status was reported to be diagnosed by the classifier with high specificity and sensitivity in both the original and validation cohorts. In a later analysis, several top co-occurrence clusters were reported to appear linked to parvovirus B19, influenza, CMV and Epstein-Barr virus. Three of the identified cytomegalovirus-associated TCR beta chains were confirmed in vitro to be specific for cytomegalovirus antigens. Sequencing depth was assumed to be roughly uniform across donors in the presence/absence analyses, though that assumption may not hold. When HLA alleles, especially DR and DQ, strongly co-occurred, TCR associations were difficult to assign to individual alleles. The earlier analysis of almost 600 of the donors excluded 15 to 20 rarely observed V segments, including chromosome 9 orphons, because counts were too low. Immune exposure information for the cohort was limited to CMV serostatus. Some IMGT-functional V segments, including TRBV6-2 and TRBV6-3, could not be distinguished by the 87-base-pair reads and were therefore excluded. An earlier analysis of around 500 of the donors showed that most TCR beta V segments appeared in productive rearrangements either about 87% or about 30% of the time, which broadly matched IMGT annotations. The study listed 164 TCR beta chains as associated with cytomegalovirus. A further reported finding was that TCR beta sequences accurately predicted the HLA-A and HLA-B alleles for most subjects in the first cohort. This cohort had only TCR beta chains sequenced, and the lack of alpha or paired-chain data limited which features could be detected. A cluster of highly shared sequence variants was judged likely to represent a technical artifact of the sequencing pipeline. Because HLA typing was missing for some donors at each locus, association tests included only the typed subset. Correlated functional status among segregating V segments might reflect linkage disequilibrium, but an unknown experimental factor could not be ruled out. A later analysis found that most CMV-associated TCR beta chains appeared HLA-restricted, with HLA associations seemingly driven largely by CMV exposure. Most TCR sequences were seen in very few donors, while some public TCRs were found in many individuals. A later genetic analysis associated a missense DCLRE1C variant with V-gene and J-gene trimming of TCR beta chains, and an independent cohort replicated the association. A later analysis associated 16,951 TCR beta sequences with specific HLA alleles at a false discovery rate of 0.05. A later analysis found that TCR association rates varied across HLA loci, with DRB1 alleles showing the most associated TCRs and HLA-C alleles the fewest. The authors suggested that the approach could potentially be generalized to other disease states and immunological phenotypes. According to a later genetic analysis, donors in an Asian-associated ancestry cluster had fewer N-insertions in productive TCRs than the approximately 670-donor mean.

The cohort was made up of 666 healthy bone marrow donors. At the time of sampling, all cohort members were nominally healthy, though unrecorded immune exposures were likely present. The donor tested CMV seronegative, placing the donor among the roughly 350 seronegative members of the cohort. Each donor provided a peripheral blood sample, and peripheral blood mononuclear cells were used for TCR beta sequencing. The Qiagen DNeasy Blood Extraction Kit was used to extract genomic DNA from the blood cell samples. The rearranged chain carries TRBV25-1 and TRBJ1-2; the D region possibly corresponds to TRBD1 (6 bases align). The receptor comes from a man aged 35 to 55 in good health and CMV-seronegative. Sequenced: PBMCs. The nucleotide sequence reads as follows: TGTGCCAGCAGTGAATTGGGGGCCGGCGACTATGGCTACACCTTC. Protein translation: CASSELGAGDYGYTF.